This T cell receptor (beta chain) was identified in a study of blood T cells in healthy people across ages. A J-beta primer mix and a sample-barcoded 5' primer were used in a second PCR of roughly 6 to 12 cycles. Carrying 12 random nucleotides, a template-switch adaptor labeled each individual cDNA molecule. TCRdb independently ran MiXCR on the 5' RACE reads; one entry per CDR3 protein. Found here are more than 550,000 distinct CDR3 sequences, roughly 20% of them singletons; the top ten hold 20% to 25%. Study outcomes and limitations: Percentage of naive T cells showed a strong correlation with TCR beta diversity. Age advanced and TCR beta diversity per million T cells fell, roughly linearly.

This clonotype was counted a few times. What it binds is not known. A read error may account for a junction end that differs from germline. This CDR3 region has 11 residues. CDR1 is SGHTA, CDR2 FQGNSA, per germline. The TCR originated in a man in his sixties or seventies in good health. Specimen: blood. The J gene is TRBJ2-5, the V gene TRBV7-2; 8 nucleotides align to TRBD2. The CDR3 loop is CASSIAGTQYF. In DNA form, the CDR3 reads TGTGCCAGCAGCATAGCGGGAACCCAGTACTTC. The full variable domain, with the rest looked up from reference TRBV7-2 and TRBJ2-5, is GAGVSQSPSNKVTEKGKDVELRCDPISGHTALYWYRQSLGQGLEFLIYFQGNSAPDKSGLPSDRFSAERTGGSVSTLTIQRTQQEDSAVYLCASSIAGTQYFGPGTRLLVL.